These 5 T cell receptor beta chains were sequenced from one sample in a study of blood T cells in healthy people across ages. Next came a second PCR, run for about 7 to 12 cycles, which used a sample-barcoded 5' primer along with a J-beta primer mix. TCRdb re-called the 5' RACE reads with MiXCR, one entry per CDR3 protein. The sample shows hundreds of thousands of distinct CDR3 sequences, around 62% of them seen only once. Sample: blood. The receptors derive from a man aged 30 to 39 in good health.

This chain connects TRBV7-3 to TRBJ2-1; D may be TRBD1 or TRBD2 (5 bases each). Germline lookup yields CDR1 SGHTA and CDR2 FQGTGA. The CDR3 totals 13 residues. The germline V and J ends were trimmed by 3 bases and 6 bases, with 9 bases remaining between them. CDR3 in amino acids: CASSLSGSNEQFF. CDR3 sequence (DNA): TGTGCCAGCAGCTTGTCAGGGAGCAATGAGCAGTTCTTC. Supplemented by reference TRBV7-3 and TRBJ2-1, the full variable domain reads GAGVSQTPSNKVTEKGKYVELRCDPISGHTALYWYRQSLGQGPEFLIYFQGTGAADDSGLPNDRFFAVRPEGSVSTLKIQRTERGDSAVYLCASSLSGSNEQFFGPGTRLTVL.

This clonotype has only a few counts. The CDR3 nucleotides are TGCAGTGCTAGAGGAGACAGGGAATACGAGCAGTACTTC. This encodes CSARGDREYEQYF. V and J are TRBV20-1 and TRBJ2-7; 7 bases map to TRBD1. CDR3 length equals 13 residues. V shed 1 base and J 4 bases; nucleotides not matched to a gene: 4. CDR1 DFQATT and CDR2 SNEGSKA come from the germline V gene (reference sequence).

A remark on this clonotype: At one of its ends the junction is not consistent with the germline gene, which may arise from a read error. CDR3 loop: CATTGGTEKLFF. CDR3 nucleotide sequence: TGCGCAACCACAGGGGGGACTGAAAAACTGTTTTTT. The chain joins TRBV12-3 or TRBV12-4 to TRBJ1-4; TRBD1 matches 8 bases. The CDR3 is 12 amino acids.

This clonotype was seen a handful of times. The V call is TRBV6-1, the J call TRBJ2-1; TRBD2 might be the D (5 bases). V shed 1 base and J shed 13 bases, with 14 bases lying between them. CDR1 MNHNS and CDR2 SASEGT come from the germline V gene. CDR3 length: 13 residues. CDR3 sequence: CASSEGASLTQFF. The DNA for the CDR3 is TGTGCCAGCAGTGAAGGGGCTAGCTTGACCCAGTTCTTC.

The chain employs TRBV2 and TRBJ1-5, with TRBD1 as a possible D gene (6 bases). V lost 7 bases, J lost 0 bases, and 13 bases lay in between. From germline, CDR1 is SNHLY and CDR2 FYNNEI. This CDR3 is built from 15 residues. DNA of the CDR3: TGTGCCAGCACCGGACAGTCGTATAGCAATCAGCCCCAGCATTTT. Encoded protein: CASTGQSYSNQPQHF.